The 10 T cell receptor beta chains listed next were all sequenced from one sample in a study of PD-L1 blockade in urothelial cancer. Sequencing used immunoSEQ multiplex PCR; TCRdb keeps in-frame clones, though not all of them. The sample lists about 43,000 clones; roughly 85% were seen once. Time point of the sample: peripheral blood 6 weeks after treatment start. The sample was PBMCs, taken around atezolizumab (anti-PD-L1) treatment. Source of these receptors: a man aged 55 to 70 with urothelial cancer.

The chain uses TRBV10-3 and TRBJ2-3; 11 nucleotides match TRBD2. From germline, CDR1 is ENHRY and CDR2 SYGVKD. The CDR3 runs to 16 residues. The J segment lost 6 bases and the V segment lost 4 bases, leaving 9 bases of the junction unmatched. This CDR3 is CAISATFSGGADTQYF. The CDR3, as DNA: TGTGCCATCAGTGCGACCTTTAGCGGGGGGGCTGATACGCAGTATTTT.

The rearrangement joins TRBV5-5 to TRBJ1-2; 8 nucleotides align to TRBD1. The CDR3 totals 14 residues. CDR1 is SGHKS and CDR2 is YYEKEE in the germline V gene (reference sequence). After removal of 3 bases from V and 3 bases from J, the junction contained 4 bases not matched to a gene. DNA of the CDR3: TGTGCCAGCAGCTATGCAGGGGGCGACTATGGCTACACCTTC. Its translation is CASSYAGGDYGYTF.

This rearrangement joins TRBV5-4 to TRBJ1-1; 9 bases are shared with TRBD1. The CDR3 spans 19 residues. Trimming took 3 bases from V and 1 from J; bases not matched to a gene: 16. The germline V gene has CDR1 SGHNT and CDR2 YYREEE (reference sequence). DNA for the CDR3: TGTGCCAGCAGCTCGCCAACAGGGGGCTTCGGCCCGGCGAACACTGAAGCTTTCTTT. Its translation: CASSSPTGGFGPANTEAFF.

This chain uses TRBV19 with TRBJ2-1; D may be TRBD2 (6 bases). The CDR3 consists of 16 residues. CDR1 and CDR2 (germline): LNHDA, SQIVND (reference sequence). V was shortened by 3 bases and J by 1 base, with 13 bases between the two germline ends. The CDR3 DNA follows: TGTGCCAGTAGTATCATGGCGGGACGGTCCTACAATGAGCAGTTCTTC. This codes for CASSIMAGRSYNEQFF.

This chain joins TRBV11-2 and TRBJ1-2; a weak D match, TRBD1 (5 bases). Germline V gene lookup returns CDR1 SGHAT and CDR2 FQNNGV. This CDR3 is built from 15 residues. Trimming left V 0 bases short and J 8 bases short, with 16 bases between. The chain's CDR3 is CASSLEWGPGKGYTF. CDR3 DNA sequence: TGTGCCAGCAGCTTAGAGTGGGGCCCAGGGAAAGGCTACACCTTC.

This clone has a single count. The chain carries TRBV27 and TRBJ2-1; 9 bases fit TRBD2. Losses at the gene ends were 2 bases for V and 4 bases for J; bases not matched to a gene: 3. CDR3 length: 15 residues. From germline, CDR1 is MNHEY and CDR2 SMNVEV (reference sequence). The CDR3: CASSLSLAGYNEQFF. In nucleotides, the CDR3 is TGTGCCAGCAGTTTAAGTCTAGCGGGGTACAATGAGCAGTTCTTC.

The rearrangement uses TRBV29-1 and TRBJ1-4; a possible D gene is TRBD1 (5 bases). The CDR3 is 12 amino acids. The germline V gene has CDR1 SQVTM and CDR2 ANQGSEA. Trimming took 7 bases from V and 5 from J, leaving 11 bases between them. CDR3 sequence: CSAGEINEKLFF. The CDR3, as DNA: TGCAGCGCGGGGGAAATAAATGAAAAACTGTTTTTT.

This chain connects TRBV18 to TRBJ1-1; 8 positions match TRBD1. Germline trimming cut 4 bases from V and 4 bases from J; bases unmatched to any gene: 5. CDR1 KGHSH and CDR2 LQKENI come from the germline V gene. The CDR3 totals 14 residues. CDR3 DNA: TGTGCCAGCTCACAAGGACAGGGAGGCACTGAAGCTTTCTTT. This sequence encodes CASSQGQGGTEAFF. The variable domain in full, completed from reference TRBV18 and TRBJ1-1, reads NAGVMQNPRHLVRRRGQEARLRCSPMKGHSHVYWYRQLPEEGLKFMVYLQKENIIDESGMPKERFSAEFPKEGPSILRIQQVVRGDSAAYFCASSQGQGGTEAFFGQGTRLTVV.

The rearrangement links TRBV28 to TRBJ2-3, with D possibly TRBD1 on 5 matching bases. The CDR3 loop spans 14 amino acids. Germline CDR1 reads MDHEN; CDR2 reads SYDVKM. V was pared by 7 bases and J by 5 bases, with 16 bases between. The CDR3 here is CASIRTPSGDTQYF. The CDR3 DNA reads TGTGCCAGCATACGGACACCGTCGGGAGATACGCAGTATTTT.

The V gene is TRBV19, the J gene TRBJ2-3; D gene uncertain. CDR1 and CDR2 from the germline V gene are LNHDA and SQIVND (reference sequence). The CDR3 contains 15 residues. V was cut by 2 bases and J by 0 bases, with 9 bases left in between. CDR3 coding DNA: TGTGCCAGTAGTATATTAGATTCTAGCACAGATACGCAGTATTTT. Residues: CASSILDSSTDTQYF. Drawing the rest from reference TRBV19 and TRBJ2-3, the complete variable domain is DGGITQSPKYLFRKEGQNVTLSCEQNLNHDAMYWYRQDPGQGLRLIYYSQIVNDFQKGDIAEGYSVSREKKESFPLTVTSAQKNPTAFYLCASSILDSSTDTQYFGPGTRLTVL.